This T cell receptor (beta chain) was captured in a study of blood T cell repertoires in COVID-19. Original handling: Estimates of nucleated cell counts were drawn from the amplification of reference gene primers. TCRdb's copy holds only in-frame clones and misses some; the assay was immunoSEQ multiplex PCR. D and trimming were read from the DNA, whereas the V and J calls and clone size are those reported in that table. The repertoire holds over 150,000 clones, with around nine tenths as singletons. Looked up from germline, CDR1 is MGHRA and CDR2 is YSYEKL. The V and J ends lost 0 bases and 5 bases, in that order; junction bases with no gene match: 7. The CDR3 contains 17 residues.

This receptor was obtained from a man in his fifties or sixties with COVID-19, enrolled during active disease. Sequenced material: peripheral blood. V is TRBV4-1 and J is TRBJ2-3; 11 nucleotides match TRBD2. CDR3 sequence (DNA): TGCGCCAGCAGCCAAGATATGTCCGGGACTAGCGGAGATACGCAGTATTTT. Translation gives CASSQDMSGTSGDTQYF.